This T cell receptor beta chain was sequenced in a study of T cell responses to AZD1222 COVID-19 vaccine. The CDR3 consists of 14 residues. The germline V gene has CDR1 SGHVS and CDR2 FQNEAQ. The germline V and J ends were trimmed by 1 base and 4 bases, with 8 bases remaining between them. Points on this clone: Its specificity is not known.

The data were produced by immunoSEQ multiplex PCR, yet TCRdb's version contains in-frame clones alone and is incomplete. The sample has 40,000 to 55,000 clones, roughly 90% seen once. Study-wide results and limits: Reports say nearly half of spike-specific TCRs go after unmutated variant regions. Females outnumbered males among donors, who were mostly white British; clonal diversity was possibly underestimated. Baseline seropositivity characterized only six AZD1222 recipients.

The sequencing here drew on peripheral blood, taken 28 days after the second AZD1222 dose. The V gene is TRBV7-8, the J gene TRBJ1-3; D remains ambiguous. The receptor's source is an adult who received the AZD1222 COVID-19 vaccine. Written as DNA, the CDR3 is TGTGCCAGCAGCTTAGACCGGGTGGGAAACACCATATATTTT. Protein sequence: CASSLDRVGNTIYF.